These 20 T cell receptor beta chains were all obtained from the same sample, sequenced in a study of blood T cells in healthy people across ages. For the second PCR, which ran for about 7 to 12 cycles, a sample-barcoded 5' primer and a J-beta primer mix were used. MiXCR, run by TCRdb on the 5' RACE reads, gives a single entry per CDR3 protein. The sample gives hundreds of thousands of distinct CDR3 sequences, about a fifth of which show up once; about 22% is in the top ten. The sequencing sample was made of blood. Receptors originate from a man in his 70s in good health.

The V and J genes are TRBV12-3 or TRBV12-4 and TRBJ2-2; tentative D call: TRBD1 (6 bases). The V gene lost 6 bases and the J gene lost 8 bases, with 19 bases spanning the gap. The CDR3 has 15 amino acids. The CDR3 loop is CASSDRSPTAGELFF. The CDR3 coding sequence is TGTGCCAGCAGCGACAGGTCCCCGACGGCGGGGGAGCTGTTTTTT.

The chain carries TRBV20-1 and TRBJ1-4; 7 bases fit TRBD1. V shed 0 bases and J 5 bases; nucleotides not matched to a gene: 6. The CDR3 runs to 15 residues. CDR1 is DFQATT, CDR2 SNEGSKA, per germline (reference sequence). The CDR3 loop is CSARDSGQINEKLFF. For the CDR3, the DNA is TGCAGTGCTAGAGATTCGGGACAGATCAATGAAAAACTGTTTTTT.

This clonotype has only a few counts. CDR3 sequence reads: CASSFSQGRETQYF. CDR3 bases: TGTGCCAGCAGCTTCAGTCAGGGGCGGGAGACCCAGTACTTC. This rearrangement joins TRBV11-2 to TRBJ2-5, with a possible D match to TRBD1 (6 bases). This CDR3 has 14 residues. With 3 bases removed from V and 5 bases from J, the gap between germline ends came to 13 bases. Germline-derived CDR1 and CDR2 are SGHAT and FQNNGV.

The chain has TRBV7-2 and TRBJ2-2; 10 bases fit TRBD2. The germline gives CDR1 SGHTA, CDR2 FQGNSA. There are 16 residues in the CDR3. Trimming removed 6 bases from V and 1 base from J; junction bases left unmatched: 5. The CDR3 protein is CASRKRTSGNTGELFF. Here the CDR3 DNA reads TGTGCCAGCAGGAAAAGGACTAGCGGGAACACCGGGGAGCTGTTTTTT.

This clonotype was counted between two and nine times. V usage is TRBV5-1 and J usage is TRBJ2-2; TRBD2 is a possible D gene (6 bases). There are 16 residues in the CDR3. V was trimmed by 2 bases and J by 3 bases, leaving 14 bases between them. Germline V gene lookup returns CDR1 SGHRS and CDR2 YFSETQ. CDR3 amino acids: CASSLTGTSYTGELFF. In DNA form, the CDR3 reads TGCGCCAGCAGCTTAACCGGGACTTCATACACCGGGGAGCTGTTTTTT.

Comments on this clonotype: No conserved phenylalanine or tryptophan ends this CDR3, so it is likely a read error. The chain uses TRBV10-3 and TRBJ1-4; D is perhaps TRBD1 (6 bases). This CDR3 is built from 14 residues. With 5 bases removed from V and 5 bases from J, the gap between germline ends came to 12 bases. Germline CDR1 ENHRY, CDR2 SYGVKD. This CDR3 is CAISTGFLNEKLFS. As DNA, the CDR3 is TGTGCCATCAGTACAGGGTTTTTAAATGAAAAACTGTTTTCT.

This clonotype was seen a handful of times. The chain's CDR3 is CASSQDTGLGVDTQYF. CDR3 sequence (DNA): TGTGCCAGCAGCCAAGACACCGGCCTCGGAGTAGATACGCAGTATTTT. This rearrangement joins TRBV14 to TRBJ2-3; D is ambiguous. Trimming shortened V by 0 bases and J by 5 bases, and 15 bases separated the two germline ends. The length of the CDR3 is 16 residues. The V gene's germline CDR1 is SGHDN and CDR2 FVKESK. Looking up the rest from reference TRBV14 and TRBJ2-3 gives the full variable domain: EAGVTQFPSHSVIEKGQTVTLRCDPISGHDNLYWYRRVMGKEIKFLLHFVKESKQDESGMPNNRFLAERTGGTYSTLKVQPAELEDSGVYFCASSQDTGLGVDTQYFGPGTRLTVL.

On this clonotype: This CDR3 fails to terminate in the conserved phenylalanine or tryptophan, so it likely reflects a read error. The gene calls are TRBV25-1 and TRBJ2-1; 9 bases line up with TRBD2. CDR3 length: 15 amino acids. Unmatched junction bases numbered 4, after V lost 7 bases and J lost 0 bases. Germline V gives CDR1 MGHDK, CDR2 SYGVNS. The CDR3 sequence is CASKNSGSSYNEQFS. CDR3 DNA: TGTGCCAGCAAAAATAGCGGGAGCTCCTACAATGAGCAGTTCTCC.

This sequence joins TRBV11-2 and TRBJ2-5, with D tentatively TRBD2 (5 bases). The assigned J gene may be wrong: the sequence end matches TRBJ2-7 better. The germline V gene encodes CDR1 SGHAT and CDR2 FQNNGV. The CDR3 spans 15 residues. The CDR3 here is CASSLGWSGPYEQYF. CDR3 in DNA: TGTGCCAGCAGCTTAGGGTGGAGCGGCCCCTACGAGCAGTACTTC.

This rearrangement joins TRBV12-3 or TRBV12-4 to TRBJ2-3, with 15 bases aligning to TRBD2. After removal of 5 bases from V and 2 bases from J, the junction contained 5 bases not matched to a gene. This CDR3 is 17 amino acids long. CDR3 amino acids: CASSIGTSGRNTDTQYF. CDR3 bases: TGTGCCAGCAGTATAGGGACTAGCGGGAGGAACACAGATACGCAGTATTTT.

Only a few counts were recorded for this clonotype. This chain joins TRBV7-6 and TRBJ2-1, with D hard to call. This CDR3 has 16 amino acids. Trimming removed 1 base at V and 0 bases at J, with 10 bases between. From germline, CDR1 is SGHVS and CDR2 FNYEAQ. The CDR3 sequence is CASSLGPLRSYNEQFF. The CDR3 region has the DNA TGTGCCAGCAGCTTAGGACCCCTACGCTCCTACAATGAGCAGTTCTTC.

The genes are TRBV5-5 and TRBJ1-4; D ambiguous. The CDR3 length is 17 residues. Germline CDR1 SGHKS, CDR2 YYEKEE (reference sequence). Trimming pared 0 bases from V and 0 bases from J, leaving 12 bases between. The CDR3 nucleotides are TGTGCCAGCAGCTTGGAACCAGGCTATGCAACTAATGAAAAACTGTTTTTT. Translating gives CASSLEPGYATNEKLFF.

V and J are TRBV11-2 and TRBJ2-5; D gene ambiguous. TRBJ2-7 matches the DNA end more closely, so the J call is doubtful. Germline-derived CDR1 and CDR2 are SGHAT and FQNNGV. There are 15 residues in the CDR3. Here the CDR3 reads CASSLEARSSYEQYF. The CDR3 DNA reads TGTGCCAGCAGCTTAGAAGCCCGGAGCTCCTACGAGCAGTACTTC.

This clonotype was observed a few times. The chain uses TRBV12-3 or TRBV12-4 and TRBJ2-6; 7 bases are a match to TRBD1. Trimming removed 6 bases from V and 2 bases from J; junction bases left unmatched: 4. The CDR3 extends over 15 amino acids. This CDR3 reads CASRGQAPGANVLTF. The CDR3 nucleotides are TGTGCCAGCAGAGGACAGGCCCCTGGGGCCAACGTCCTGACTTTC.

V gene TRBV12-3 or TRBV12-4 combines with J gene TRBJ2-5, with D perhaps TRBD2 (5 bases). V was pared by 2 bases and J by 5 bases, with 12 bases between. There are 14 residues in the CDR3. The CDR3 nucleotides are TGTGCCAGCAGTTTACCGGAGGTTGGGGAGACCCAGTACTTC. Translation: CASSLPEVGETQYF.

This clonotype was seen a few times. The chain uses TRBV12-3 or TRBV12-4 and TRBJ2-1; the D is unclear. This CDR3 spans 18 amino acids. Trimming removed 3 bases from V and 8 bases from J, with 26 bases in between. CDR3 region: CASSFKTTGRFLRDEQFF. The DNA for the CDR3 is TGTGCCAGCAGTTTTAAAACTACGGGTCGTTTCTTGCGCGATGAGCAGTTCTTC.

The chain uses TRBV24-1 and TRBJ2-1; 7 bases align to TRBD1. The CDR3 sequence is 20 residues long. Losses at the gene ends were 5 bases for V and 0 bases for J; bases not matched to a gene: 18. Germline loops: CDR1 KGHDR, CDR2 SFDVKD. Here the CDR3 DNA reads TGTGCCACCAGTGCAAGGGGCAGGGGGAATTTTTTGAGCTCCTACAATGAGCAGTTCTTC. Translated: CATSARGRGNFLSSYNEQFF.

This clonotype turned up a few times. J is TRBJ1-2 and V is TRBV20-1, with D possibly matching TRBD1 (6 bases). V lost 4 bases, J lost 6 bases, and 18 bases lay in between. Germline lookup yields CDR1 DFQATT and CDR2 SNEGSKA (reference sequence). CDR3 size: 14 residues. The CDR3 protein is CSANDRQEGNGYTF. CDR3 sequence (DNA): TGCAGTGCTAACGACAGGCAAGAGGGGAATGGCTACACCTTC.

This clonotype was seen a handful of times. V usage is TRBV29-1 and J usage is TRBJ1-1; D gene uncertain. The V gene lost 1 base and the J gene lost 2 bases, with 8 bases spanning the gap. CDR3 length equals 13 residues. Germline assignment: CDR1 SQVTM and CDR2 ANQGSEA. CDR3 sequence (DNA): TGCAGCGTTGAAGTCCAGCACAACACTGAAGCTTTCTTT. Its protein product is CSVEVQHNTEAFF. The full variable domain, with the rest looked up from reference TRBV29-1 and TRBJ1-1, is SAVISQKPSRDICQRGTSLTIQCQVDSQVTMMFWYRQQPGQSLTLIATANQGSEATYESGFVIDKFPISRPNLTFSTLTVSNMSPEDSSIYLCSVEVQHNTEAFFGQGTRLTVV.

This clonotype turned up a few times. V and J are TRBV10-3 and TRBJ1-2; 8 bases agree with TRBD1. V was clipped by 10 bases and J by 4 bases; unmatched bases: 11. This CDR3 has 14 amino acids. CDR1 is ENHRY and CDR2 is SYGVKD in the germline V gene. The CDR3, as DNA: TGTGCCACAGGACAGGGCGCGGTGGGCTATGGCTACACCTTC. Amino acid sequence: CATGQGAVGYGYTF.